Listed here are 28 T cell receptor beta chains from one sample, sequenced in a study of beta chain features in type 1 diabetes. Whole-study findings and limits: Shortening that was moderate but significant affected the TCRB CDR3s of Type 1 diabetes patients in all four CD4+ subsets.

Reverse transcribing all isolated RNA meant expressed TCRB transcripts were sequenced. Repertoires were generated with immunoSEQ multiplex PCR, while TCRdb's copy carries only in-frame clones and drops some. The sample records hundreds of thousands of clones, over 12% being singletons. Antigens of these TCRs are unknown. What was sequenced was naive CD4+ T cells from blood. These receptors came from a man between 18 and 35 years old with type 1 diabetes.

This clone appeared a few times. V is TRBV2 and J is TRBJ2-1, with no clear D. The germline V gene encodes CDR1 SNHLY and CDR2 FYNNEI. V was cut by 8 bases and J by 3 bases, with 5 bases left in between. There are 11 residues in the CDR3. In nucleotides, the CDR3 is TGTGCCAGCCTCTACTACAATGAGCAGTTCTTC. Translating it yields CASLYYNEQFF.

The chain has TRBV19 and TRBJ2-1; 8 bases fit TRBD1. The germline V gene has CDR1 LNHDA and CDR2 SQIVND (reference sequence). The CDR3 runs to 12 residues. With 10 bases clipped from V and 4 bases from J, the junction kept 3 bases outside the gene matches. The CDR3 here is CAIGTGYNEQFF. CDR3 nucleotide sequence: TGTGCCATAGGGACAGGTTACAATGAGCAGTTCTTC.

The genes are TRBV6-5 and TRBJ2-2; D ambiguous. Germline loops: CDR1 MNHEY, CDR2 SVGAGI. The CDR3 sequence is 13 residues long. V was cut by 6 bases and J by 8 bases, with 13 bases left in between. The DNA of the CDR3 is TGTGCCAGCAGCAACCCCGCAACGGGGGAGCTGTTTTTT. It translates to CASSNPATGELFF.

The chain employs TRBV11-3 and TRBJ1-1; tentatively, D is TRBD1 (6 bases). Germline CDR1 reads SGHNT; CDR2 reads YENEEA. Trimming took 5 bases from V and 1 from J, leaving 11 bases between them. The CDR3 is 14 residues long. In nucleotides, the CDR3 is TGTGCCAGCAGCCCCTCGGGACAGAACACTGAAGCTTTCTTT. It specifies CASSPSGQNTEAFF.

This chain uses TRBV30 with TRBJ1-4; D not certain. Germline V gene data show CDR1 as GTSNPN and CDR2 as SVGIG (reference sequence). V lost 3 bases and J lost 3, with 14 bases in between. The CDR3 is 15 amino acids. The CDR3, as DNA: TGTGCCTGGAGCGACCCGAGGCGAGCTAATGAAAAACTGTTTTTT. The encoded protein is CAWSDPRRANEKLFF.

This clone showed up just a few times. The J gene is TRBJ1-1, the V gene TRBV18; a weak D match, TRBD1 (5 bases). The V end lost 4 bases, the J end lost 1 base, and 13 bases lay between the germline ends. The CDR3 spans 15 residues. In germline, CDR1 is KGHSH, CDR2 LQKENI. The CDR3 DNA reads TGTGCCAGCTCACTCCGGGGGACGGGGAACACTGAAGCTTTCTTT. It codes for CASSLRGTGNTEAFF. Variable domain in full (rest from reference TRBV18 and TRBJ1-1): NAGVMQNPRHLVRRRGQEARLRCSPMKGHSHVYWYRQLPEEGLKFMVYLQKENIIDESGMPKERFSAEFPKEGPSILRIQQVVRGDSAAYFCASSLRGTGNTEAFFGQGTRLTVV.

The rearrangement joins TRBV18 to TRBJ2-3; D is tentatively TRBD1 or TRBD2 (6 bases each). V was shortened by 3 bases and J by 0 bases, with 16 bases between the two germline ends. The length of the CDR3 is 17 residues. Germline CDR1 is KGHSH and CDR2 is LQKENI. In nucleotides, the CDR3 is TGTGCCAGCTCACCGCCCGGGGGCCTAGCGAGCACAGATACGCAGTATTTT. Protein product: CASSPPGGLASTDTQYF.

To note about this clone: Distinct nucleotide sequences in the sample also encode this CDR3. V is TRBV29-1 and J is TRBJ2-5; D possibly corresponds to TRBD1 (6 bases). The CDR3 runs 12 residues. Germline CDR1 and CDR2: SQVTM and ANQGSEA. V shed 5 bases and J shed 2 bases, with 9 bases lying between them. The CDR3 loop reads CSVWTVQETQYF. CDR3 bases: TGCAGCGTTTGGACAGTACAAGAGACCCAGTACTTC.

This clone was found a few times. The CDR3 reads CASSPQAGGPQEQYF. The CDR3 nucleotides read TGCGCCAGCAGCCCCCAAGCGGGAGGCCCCCAAGAGCAGTACTTC. The gene calls are TRBV4-1 and TRBJ2-7; 9 bases map to TRBD2. With V trimmed by 4 bases and J by 7 bases, 11 bases remained unmatched. Germline values: CDR1 MGHRA, CDR2 YSYEKL. The CDR3 contains 15 residues.

The table lists this clone with a few counts. The rearrangement links TRBV5-4 to TRBJ2-5, with TRBD1 matching over 10 bases. Germline assignment: CDR1 SGHNT and CDR2 YYREEE (reference sequence). V dropped 4 bases and J dropped 5; count of bases not matched to a gene: 2. This CDR3 region has 13 residues. CDR3 residues: CASSPGQGETQYF. In nucleotides, the CDR3 is TGTGCCAGCAGCCCGGGACAGGGGGAGACCCAGTACTTC.

The V gene is TRBV28, the J gene TRBJ2-5; D gene unclear. This CDR3 contains 16 residues. Germline lookup yields CDR1 MDHEN and CDR2 SYDVKM. V was shortened by 3 bases and J by 5 bases, with 19 bases between the two germline ends. In DNA form, the CDR3 reads TGTGCCAGCAGTTTCGGTCAGGCCCTACGCCGGGAGACCCAGTACTTC. Its protein product is CASSFGQALRRETQYF.

This clone was found a few times. The rearrangement joins TRBV30 to TRBJ1-6; D call uncertain. Trimming took 6 bases from V and 6 from J, leaving 15 bases between them. Germline V lookup: CDR1 GTSNPN, CDR2 SVGIG (reference sequence). The CDR3 is 14 amino acids. Here the CDR3 DNA reads TGTGCCTGCGCTTCCGGGCCTCTTAATTCACCCCTCCACTTT. Protein product: CACASGPLNSPLHF.

In its sample, this clone was seen a few times. This rearrangement joins TRBV13 to TRBJ2-7, with a possible D match to TRBD2 (6 bases). Germline-derived CDR1 and CDR2 are PRHDT and FYEKMQ (reference sequence). Trimming took off 6 bases at V and 5 bases at J, with 20 bases between the two ends. This CDR3 region has 15 residues. The DNA of the CDR3 is TGTGCCAGCAGTGCCGGTGGGGCGGGGCACCACGAGCAGTACTTC. Amino acids: CASSAGGAGHHEQYF.

The table lists this clone with a few counts. J is TRBJ2-5 and V is TRBV11-2; 9 bases map to TRBD1. Germline-derived CDR1 and CDR2 are SGHAT and FQNNGV. The V and J ends lost 3 bases and 5 bases, in that order; junction bases with no gene match: 7. This CDR3 is built from 15 residues. This CDR3 is CASSFNSGQGETQYF. Written as DNA, the CDR3 is TGTGCCAGCAGCTTTAATTCGGGACAGGGCGAGACCCAGTACTTC.

In this sample, this clone turned up a few times. The chain uses TRBV14 and TRBJ2-1, with TRBD1 identical over 7 bases. The germline V gene has CDR1 SGHDN and CDR2 FVKESK. The CDR3 has 18 residues. Unmatched junction bases numbered 16, after V lost 4 bases and J lost 4 bases. The CDR3 sequence: CASSLTRDRPFPYNEQFF. For the CDR3, the DNA is TGTGCCAGCAGCCTCACACGGGACAGACCGTTCCCGTACAATGAGCAGTTCTTC.

The chain recombines TRBV4-2 with TRBJ2-6; a weak D match, TRBD1 (6 bases). In germline, CDR1 is LGHNA, CDR2 YNFKEQ. This CDR3 has 17 amino acids. V lost 5 bases and J 0 bases, leaving 14 bases between the germline ends. This chain's CDR3 is CASSKWDKNSGANVLTF. The CDR3 DNA follows: TGTGCCAGCAGCAAGTGGGACAAGAACTCTGGGGCCAACGTCCTGACTTTC.

This chain joins TRBV5-1 and TRBJ2-1; TRBD2 aligns across 9 bases. From germline, CDR1 is SGHRS and CDR2 YFSETQ. V shed 0 bases and J 7 bases; nucleotides not matched to a gene: 5. The CDR3 loop spans 15 amino acids. The CDR3 DNA reads as TGCGCCAGCAGCTTGGATGGGACTAGCAGTAATGAGCAGTTCTTC. Translation gives CASSLDGTSSNEQFF.

Concerning this clone itself: Additional DNA sequences in this sample encode the identical CDR3. This chain uses TRBV30 with TRBJ1-5; D unresolved. The CDR3 spans 13 residues. The V gene's germline CDR1 is GTSNPN and CDR2 SVGIG (reference sequence). V dropped 3 bases and J dropped 1 base, with 7 bases sitting between them. The CDR3 reads CAWSVESNQPQHF. CDR3 nucleotide sequence: TGTGCCTGGAGCGTGGAAAGCAATCAGCCCCAGCATTTT.

This clone was seen a few times. V and J are TRBV30 and TRBJ1-1; D unclear. In germline, CDR1 is GTSNPN, CDR2 SVGIG (reference sequence). Trimming pared 0 bases from V and 0 bases from J, leaving 8 bases between. The CDR3 runs 14 residues. The CDR3 loop reads CAWSVLQMNTEAFF. CDR3 nucleotides: TGTGCCTGGAGTGTCCTACAGATGAACACTGAAGCTTTCTTT.

V is TRBV27 and J is TRBJ2-7, with a tentative D call TRBD2 (6 bases). Germline assignment: CDR1 MNHEY and CDR2 SMNVEV (reference sequence). The V end lost 5 bases, the J end lost 1 base, and 9 bases lay between the germline ends. The CDR3 extends over 13 amino acids. CDR3 in DNA: TGTGCCAGCAGTCTAGGACTATCCTACGAGCAGTACTTC. It translates to CASSLGLSYEQYF.

This clone has a handful of counts. The V call is TRBV7-2, the J call TRBJ2-7; D might be TRBD1 (7 bases). Deletions cut 1 base from V and 2 bases from J, with 12 bases between. The CDR3 contains 15 residues. CDR1 is SGHTA and CDR2 is FQGNSA in the germline V gene. CDR3 DNA sequence: TGTGCCAGCAGCTTAGGCCAGGGGGGCCCCTACGAGCAGTACTTC. Residues: CASSLGQGGPYEQYF.

This clone came up a few times. This chain links TRBV30 with TRBJ2-5, with TRBD2 matching 10 bases. The CDR3 has 15 residues. The ends lost 0 bases at V and 1 base at J; junction bases unmatched: 2. Looked up from germline, CDR1 is GTSNPN and CDR2 is SVGIG (reference sequence). The DNA for the CDR3 is TGTGCCTGGAGTGTAGGACTAGCGGCCCAAGAGACCCAGTACTTC. Translation gives CAWSVGLAAQETQYF.

The sample holds a few counts of this clone. The chain joins TRBV6-5 to TRBJ2-5, with no clear D. Trimming took off 0 bases at V and 5 bases at J, with 7 bases between the two ends. The CDR3 runs 13 residues. Germline V gene lookup returns CDR1 MNHEY and CDR2 SVGAGI. CDR3 protein: CASSYSPHETQYF. The DNA for the CDR3 is TGTGCCAGCAGTTACTCACCCCACGAGACCCAGTACTTC.

The rearrangement uses TRBV18 and TRBJ1-1, with a weak D call TRBD1 (5 bases). CDR1 and CDR2 (germline): KGHSH, LQKENI. The V and J ends lost 3 bases and 6 bases respectively, with 14 bases between them. This CDR3 is built from 14 residues. CDR3 region: CASSPLGVEAEAFF. CDR3 bases: TGTGCCAGCTCACCCTTAGGGGTGGAGGCTGAAGCTTTCTTT.

Regarding this clone: This sample also contains other DNA sequences that code for the same CDR3. The rearrangement uses TRBV30 and TRBJ2-5; D not certain. This CDR3 contains 12 residues. Germline CDR1 and CDR2: GTSNPN and SVGIG (reference sequence). V was trimmed by 0 bases and J by 5 bases, leaving 7 bases between them. CDR3 bases: TGTGCCTGGAGTGTAAGGTCGGAGACCCAGTACTTC. Amino acids: CAWSVRSETQYF.

Concerning this clone: In the same sample, other DNA sequences code for this CDR3. The rearrangement links TRBV30 to TRBJ1-5; D not certain. Between the trimmed V and J ends, which lost 0 bases and 3 bases, there was a span of 6 bases. Germline values: CDR1 GTSNPN, CDR2 SVGIG (reference sequence). The CDR3 runs to 13 residues. This CDR3 reads CAWSVRDNQPQHF. CDR3 nucleotides: TGTGCCTGGAGTGTCCGAGACAATCAGCCCCAGCATTTT. Full variable domain (remainder filled in from reference TRBV30 and TRBJ1-5): SQTIHQWPATLVQPVGSPLSLECTVEGTSNPNLYWYRQAAGRGLQLLFYSVGIGQISSEVPQNLSASRPQDRQFILSSKKLLLSDSGFYLCAWSVRDNQPQHFGDGTRLSIL.

The chain is built from TRBV5-1 and TRBJ2-6; D gene ambiguous. V dropped 2 bases and J dropped 0 bases, with 6 bases sitting between them. CDR1 and CDR2 from the germline V gene are SGHRS and YFSETQ. The CDR3 is made up of 15 amino acids. The CDR3: CASSLPSSGANVLTF. The CDR3, as DNA: TGCGCCAGCAGCTTACCATCCTCTGGGGCCAACGTCCTGACTTTC.

The chain carries TRBV9 and TRBJ2-5; 10 bases map to TRBD2. Germline CDR1 SGDLS, CDR2 YYNGEE. This CDR3 contains 14 residues. The ends lost 4 bases at V and 5 bases at J; junction bases unmatched: 5. The chain's CDR3 is CASSPGLAEETQYF. CDR3 DNA sequence: TGTGCCAGCAGCCCCGGACTAGCGGAGGAGACCCAGTACTTC.